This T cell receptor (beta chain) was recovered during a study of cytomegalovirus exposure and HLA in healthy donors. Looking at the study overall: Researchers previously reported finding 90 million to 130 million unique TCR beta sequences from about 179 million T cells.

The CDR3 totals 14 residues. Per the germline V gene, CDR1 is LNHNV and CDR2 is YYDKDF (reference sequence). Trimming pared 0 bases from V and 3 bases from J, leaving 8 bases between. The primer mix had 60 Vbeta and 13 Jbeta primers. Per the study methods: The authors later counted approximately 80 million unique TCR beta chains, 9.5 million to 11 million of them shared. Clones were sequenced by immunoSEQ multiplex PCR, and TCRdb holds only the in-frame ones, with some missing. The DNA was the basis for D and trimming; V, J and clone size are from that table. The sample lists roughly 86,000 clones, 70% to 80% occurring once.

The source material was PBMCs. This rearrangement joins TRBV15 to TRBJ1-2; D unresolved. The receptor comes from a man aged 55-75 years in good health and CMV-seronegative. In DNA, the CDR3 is TGTGCCACCAGCAGAGACCGGAGCTACTATGGCTACACCTTC. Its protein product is CATSRDRSYYGYTF.